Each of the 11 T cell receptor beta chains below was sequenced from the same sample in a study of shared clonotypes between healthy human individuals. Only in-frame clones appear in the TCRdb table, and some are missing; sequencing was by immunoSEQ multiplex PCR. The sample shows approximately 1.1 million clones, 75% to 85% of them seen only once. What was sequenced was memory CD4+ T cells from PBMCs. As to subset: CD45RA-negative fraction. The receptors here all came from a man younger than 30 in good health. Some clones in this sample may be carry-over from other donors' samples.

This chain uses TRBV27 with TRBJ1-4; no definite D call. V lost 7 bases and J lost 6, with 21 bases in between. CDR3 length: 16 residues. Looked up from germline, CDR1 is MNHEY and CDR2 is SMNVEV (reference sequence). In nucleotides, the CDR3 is TGTGCCAGCATCCCCCCACGAACGGTGAAGTATGAAAAACTGTTTTTT. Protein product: CASIPPRTVKYEKLFF.

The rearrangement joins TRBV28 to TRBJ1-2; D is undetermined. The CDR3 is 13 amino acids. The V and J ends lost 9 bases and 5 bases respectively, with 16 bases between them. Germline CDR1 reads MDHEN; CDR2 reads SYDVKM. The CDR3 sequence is CASRTAGRYGYTF. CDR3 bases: TGTGCCAGTCGCACCGCCGGGCGGTATGGCTACACCTTC.

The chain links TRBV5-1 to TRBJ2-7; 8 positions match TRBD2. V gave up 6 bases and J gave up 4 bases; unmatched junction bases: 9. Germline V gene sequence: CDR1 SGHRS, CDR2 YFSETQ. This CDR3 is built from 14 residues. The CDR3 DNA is TGCGCCAGCACCCCCGGGACTAGTCTTTACGAGCAGTACTTC. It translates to CASTPGTSLYEQYF.

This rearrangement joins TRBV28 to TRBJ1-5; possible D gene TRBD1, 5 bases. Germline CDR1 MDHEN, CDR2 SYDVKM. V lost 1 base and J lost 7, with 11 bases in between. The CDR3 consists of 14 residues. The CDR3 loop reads CASSLSSGWQPQHF. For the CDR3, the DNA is TGTGCCAGCAGTTTATCGTCAGGGTGGCAGCCCCAGCATTTT.

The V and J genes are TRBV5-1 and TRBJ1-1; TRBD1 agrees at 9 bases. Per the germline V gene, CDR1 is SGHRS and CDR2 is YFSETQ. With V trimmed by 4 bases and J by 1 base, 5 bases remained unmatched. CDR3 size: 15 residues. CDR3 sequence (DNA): TGCGCCAGCAGCCTTGGGACAGGGTCGAACACTGAAGCTTTCTTT. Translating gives CASSLGTGSNTEAFF.

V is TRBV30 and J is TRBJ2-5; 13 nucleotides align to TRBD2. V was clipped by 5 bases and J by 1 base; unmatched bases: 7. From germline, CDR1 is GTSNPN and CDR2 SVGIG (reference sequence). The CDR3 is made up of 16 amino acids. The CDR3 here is CAWGTGTSGVQETQYF. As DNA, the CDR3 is TGTGCCTGGGGTACCGGGACTAGCGGGGTCCAAGAGACCCAGTACTTC.

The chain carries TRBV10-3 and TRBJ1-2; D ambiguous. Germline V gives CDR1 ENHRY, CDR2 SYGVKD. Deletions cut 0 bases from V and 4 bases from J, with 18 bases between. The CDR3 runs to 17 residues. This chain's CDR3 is CAISESGTTTALYGYTF. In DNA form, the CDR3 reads TGTGCCATCAGTGAGTCGGGTACGACGACGGCCCTCTATGGCTACACCTTC.

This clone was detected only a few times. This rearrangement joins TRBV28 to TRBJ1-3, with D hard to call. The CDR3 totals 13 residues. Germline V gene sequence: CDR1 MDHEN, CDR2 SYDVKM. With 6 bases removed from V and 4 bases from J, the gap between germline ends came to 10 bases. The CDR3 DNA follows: TGTGCCAGCAGCACAGCCCGGGGAAACACCATATATTTT. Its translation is CASSTARGNTIYF. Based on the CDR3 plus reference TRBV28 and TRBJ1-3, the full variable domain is DVKVTQSSRYLVKRTGEKVFLECVQDMDHENMFWYRQDPGLGLRLIYFSYDVKMKEKGDIPEGYSVSREKKERFSLILESASTNQTSMYLCASSTARGNTIYFGEGSWLTVV.

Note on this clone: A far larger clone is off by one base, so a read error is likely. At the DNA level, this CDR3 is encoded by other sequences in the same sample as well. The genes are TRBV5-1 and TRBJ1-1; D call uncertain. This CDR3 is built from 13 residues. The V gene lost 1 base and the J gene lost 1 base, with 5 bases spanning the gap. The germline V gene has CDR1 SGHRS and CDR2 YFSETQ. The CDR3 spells CASSLTGNTEAFF. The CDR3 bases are TGCGCCAGCAGCTTGACCGGGAACACTGAAGCTTTCTTT.

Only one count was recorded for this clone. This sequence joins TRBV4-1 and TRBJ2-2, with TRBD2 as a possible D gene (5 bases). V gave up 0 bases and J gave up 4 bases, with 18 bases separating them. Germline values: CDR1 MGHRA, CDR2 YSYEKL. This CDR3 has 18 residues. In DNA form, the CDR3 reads TGCGCCAGCAGCCAAGATATTCGGGGTCATTTGTTCACCGGGGAGCTGTTTTTT. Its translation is CASSQDIRGHLFTGELFF.

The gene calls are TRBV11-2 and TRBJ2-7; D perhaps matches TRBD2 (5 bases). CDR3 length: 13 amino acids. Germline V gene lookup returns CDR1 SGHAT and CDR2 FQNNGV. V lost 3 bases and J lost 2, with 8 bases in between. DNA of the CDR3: TGTGCCAGCAGCTTTGGACTGACCTACGAGCAGTACTTC. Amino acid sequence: CASSFGLTYEQYF. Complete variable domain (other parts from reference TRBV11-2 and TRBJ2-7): EAGVAQSPRYKIIEKRQSVAFWCNPISGHATLYWYQQILGQGPKLLIQFQNNGVVDDSQLPKDRFSAERLKGVDSTLKIQPAKLEDSAVYLCASSFGLTYEQYFGPGTRLTVT.